This passage covers 32 T cell receptor beta chains from one sample sequenced in a study of blood T cell repertoires in COVID-19. Method: immunoSEQ multiplex PCR; TCRdb's copy keeps in-frame clones and lacks some. Of approximately 170,000 clones listed, approximately 87% were seen once; the top ten hold 3.7%. Input material: peripheral blood. These TCRs come from a man younger than 30 with active or convalescent COVID-19.

The V call is TRBV11-2, the J call TRBJ2-5; TRBD1 might be the D (5 bases). The germline CDR1 and CDR2 sequences are SGHAT and FQNNGV. The length of the CDR3 is 14 residues. Trimming left V 3 bases short and J 5 bases short, with 13 bases between. CDR3 region: CASSFGAVWETQYF. The CDR3 coding sequence is TGTGCCAGCAGCTTTGGGGCAGTCTGGGAGACCCAGTACTTC.

This chain connects TRBV3-1 (or the pseudogene TRBV3-2) to TRBJ1-4, with 8 nucleotides matching TRBD1. CDR3 length: 18 residues. V shed 0 bases, J shed 5 bases, and the junction held 11 bases outside the gene matches. Germline CDR1 is LGHDT and CDR2 is YNNKEL (reference sequence). The CDR3 bases are TGTGCCAGCAGCCAAGAGACGCAGGGGGCGTTCGCCAATGAAAAACTGTTTTTT. Its translation is CASSQETQGAFANEKLFF.

The chain recombines TRBV27 with TRBJ2-3; perhaps TRBD2 as D (5 bases). The V gene lost 7 bases and the J gene lost 4 bases, with 12 bases spanning the gap. Germline CDR1 reads MNHEY; CDR2 reads SMNVEV (reference sequence). The CDR3 totals 13 residues. In nucleotides, the CDR3 is TGTGCCAGCAATCGGGGTGGGGCAGATACGCAGTATTTT. Residues: CASNRGGADTQYF.

This clone appeared a few times. The chain recombines TRBV2 with TRBJ1-6, with a weak D call TRBD1 (6 bases). Germline loops: CDR1 SNHLY, CDR2 FYNNEI. The V end was cut by 6 bases, the J end by 8 bases, with 17 bases between. The CDR3 has 15 residues. DNA for the CDR3: TGTGCCAGCAGCTACACACAGGGACGGGATTCACCCCTCCACTTT. It yields the protein CASSYTQGRDSPLHF.

This chain links TRBV29-1 with TRBJ1-2; 11 bases agree with TRBD1. The V gene end was trimmed by 7 bases and the J gene end by 7 bases; junction bases not matched to a gene: 17. The CDR3 has 16 amino acids. Germline V gene lookup returns CDR1 SQVTM and CDR2 ANQGSEA. The CDR3 loop is CSAKYQTSGTGGGYTF. In DNA form, the CDR3 reads TGCAGCGCCAAATACCAGACTTCCGGGACAGGGGGTGGCTACACCTTC. Full variable domain (outside the CDR3, taken from reference TRBV29-1 and TRBJ1-2): SAVISQKPSRDICQRGTSLTIQCQVDSQVTMMFWYRQQPGQSLTLIATANQGSEATYESGFVIDKFPISRPNLTFSTLTVSNMSPEDSSIYLCSAKYQTSGTGGGYTFGSGTRLTVV.

V usage is TRBV18 and J usage is TRBJ1-2; 9 bases agree with TRBD1. Germline CDR1 is KGHSH and CDR2 is LQKENI. Unmatched junction bases numbered 8, after V lost 3 bases and J lost 9 bases. The CDR3 spans 14 residues. CDR3 loop: CASSPPTGGISYTF. DNA for the CDR3: TGTGCCAGCTCACCTCCGACAGGGGGTATTAGCTACACCTTC. The full variable domain, with the rest looked up from reference TRBV18 and TRBJ1-2, is NAGVMQNPRHLVRRRGQEARLRCSPMKGHSHVYWYRQLPEEGLKFMVYLQKENIIDESGMPKERFSAEFPKEGPSILRIQQVVRGDSAAYFCASSPPTGGISYTFGSGTRLTVV.

V gene TRBV4-1 combines with J gene TRBJ1-6; tentative D call: TRBD1 (5 bases). The germline CDR1 and CDR2 sequences are MGHRA and YSYEKL. The CDR3 spans 14 residues. V dropped 4 bases and J dropped 14 bases, with 18 bases sitting between them. CDR3 loop: CASSPTGTPAALHF. The CDR3 DNA sequence: TGCGCCAGCAGCCCTACCGGGACTCCGGCGGCCCTCCACTTT.

This chain links TRBV4-1 with TRBJ2-3, with unresolved D. Between the trimmed V and J ends, which lost 0 bases and 12 bases, there was a span of 10 bases. In germline, CDR1 is MGHRA, CDR2 YSYEKL. The CDR3 is made up of 12 amino acids. The CDR3 nucleotides are TGCGCCAGCAGCCAAGATACATCCTTTCAGTATTTT. Protein sequence: CASSQDTSFQYF.

V and J are TRBV27 and TRBJ2-1; 8 positions match TRBD2. V lost 5 bases, J lost 4 bases, and 10 bases stayed unmatched. Germline lookup yields CDR1 MNHEY and CDR2 SMNVEV (reference sequence). The CDR3 consists of 16 residues. CDR3 loop: CASSTRGGGNYNEQFF. The CDR3 DNA is TGTGCCAGCAGTACACGGGGGGGAGGGAATTACAATGAGCAGTTCTTC.

J is TRBJ2-3 and V is TRBV6-6; D not certain. The germline V and J ends were trimmed by 0 bases and 4 bases, with 8 bases remaining between them. Per germline, CDR1 MNHNY and CDR2 SVGAGI (reference sequence). This CDR3 contains 14 residues. CDR3 sequence reads: CASSYSENPDTQYF. In DNA, the CDR3 is TGTGCCAGCAGTTACTCCGAGAACCCAGATACGCAGTATTTT.

This chain uses TRBV30 with TRBJ2-7; perhaps TRBD1 as D (5 bases). This CDR3 comprises 13 residues. Looked up from germline, CDR1 is GTSNPN and CDR2 is SVGIG (reference sequence). V lost 4 bases, J lost 5 bases, and 15 bases lay in between. Here the CDR3 reads CAWIAKGVHEQYF. CDR3 in DNA: TGTGCCTGGATAGCCAAAGGGGTCCACGAGCAGTACTTC.

V and J are TRBV5-6 and TRBJ2-5; 7 nucleotides agree with TRBD2. This CDR3 has 15 residues. Per the germline V gene, CDR1 is SGHDT and CDR2 is YYEEEE. The J segment lost 2 bases and the V segment lost 1 base, leaving 5 bases of the junction unmatched. CDR3 sequence: CASSLREGMQETQYF. The CDR3 DNA reads as TGTGCCAGCAGCTTGAGGGAGGGTATGCAAGAGACCCAGTACTTC.

This clone has a single count. The junction departs from the called germline gene at one end, perhaps through a read error. The rearrangement uses TRBV5-1 and TRBJ2-3; 7 bases agree with TRBD2. The CDR3 is 14 residues long. From germline, CDR1 is SGHRS and CDR2 YFSETQ. CDR3 region: CASSFGGSRDTQYF. The CDR3 nucleotides read TGCGCCAGCAGCTTTGGCGGGAGCAGAGATACGCAGTATTTT.

This chain joins TRBV6-5 and TRBJ1-2; no definite D call. V was trimmed by 7 bases and J by 5 bases, leaving 14 bases between them. The CDR3 runs to 13 residues. Germline V gene sequence: CDR1 MNHEY, CDR2 SVGAGI. CDR3: CASTPTSFYGYTF. DNA for the CDR3: TGTGCCAGCACCCCAACATCCTTTTATGGCTACACCTTC.

The genes are TRBV6-6 and TRBJ2-7, with D maybe TRBD2 (7 bases). Trimming took 3 bases from V and 1 from J, leaving 13 bases between them. Germline loops: CDR1 MNHNY, CDR2 SVGAGI (reference sequence). This CDR3 has 15 amino acids. The CDR3 DNA reads as TGTGCCAGCAGTTATTCGGGGGGCGCATCCTACGAGCAGTACGTC. Protein: CASSYSGGASYEQYV.

The chain combines TRBV28 with TRBJ1-2; 9 bases align to TRBD1. The V gene's germline CDR1 is MDHEN and CDR2 SYDVKM. This CDR3 comprises 16 residues. The J segment lost 2 bases and the V segment lost 5 bases, leaving 9 bases of the junction unmatched. CDR3 coding DNA: TGTGCCAGCAGTAGAACGACCGGGACAGGGAACTATGGCTACACCTTC. Translation gives CASSRTTGTGNYGYTF.

This chain uses TRBV6-5 with TRBJ1-1; TRBD1 aligns across 8 bases. This CDR3 spans 14 amino acids. Germline assignment: CDR1 MNHEY and CDR2 SVGAGI. The ends lost 7 bases at V and 1 base at J; junction bases unmatched: 5. The CDR3 spells CASKDRASNTEAFF. CDR3 bases: TGTGCCAGCAAGGACAGGGCCTCGAACACTGAAGCTTTCTTT.

The rearrangement uses TRBV6-2 or TRBV6-3 and TRBJ1-2; 8 bases are a match to TRBD1. The CDR3 spans 14 residues. V shed 6 bases, J shed 4 bases, and the junction held 7 bases outside the gene matches. CDR1 and CDR2 (germline): MNHEY, SVGEGT. The CDR3 DNA is TGTGCCAGCAGCCGTGGGACAGGAAGCTATGGCTACACCTTC. Protein: CASSRGTGSYGYTF.

CDR3 sequence reads: CASSYGGGHGELFF. The CDR3 DNA follows: TGTGCCAGCAGTTACGGCGGGGGGCACGGGGAGCTGTTTTTT. The chain uses TRBV6-5 and TRBJ2-2; 8 positions match TRBD2. The CDR3 length is 14 residues. V was clipped by 2 bases and J by 7 bases; unmatched bases: 3. Looked up from germline, CDR1 is MNHEY and CDR2 is SVGAGI.

The CDR3 loop reads CASSEVEGYTF. In nucleotides, the CDR3 is TGTGCCAGCAGTGAAGTAGAGGGCTACACCTTC. The chain recombines TRBV2 with TRBJ1-2; D call uncertain. This CDR3 spans 11 amino acids. CDR1 and CDR2 from the germline V gene are SNHLY and FYNNEI. Trimming removed 1 base at V and 8 bases at J, with 5 bases between.

This CDR3 is CASRQAGQEAEQFF. Here the CDR3 DNA reads TGTGCCAGCAGGCAGGCGGGACAGGAGGCTGAGCAGTTCTTC. The rearrangement joins TRBV5-4 to TRBJ2-1, with 8 positions matching TRBD1. Germline assignment: CDR1 SGHNT and CDR2 YYREEE (reference sequence). The CDR3 sequence is 14 residues long. Trimming took 5 bases from V and 9 from J; bases not matched to a gene: 10.

The V gene is TRBV3-1 (or the pseudogene TRBV3-2), the J gene TRBJ1-1; TRBD1 aligns across 11 bases. This CDR3 spans 15 amino acids. The junction had 4 bases not matched to a gene; V was cut back by 3 bases and J by 4 bases. Germline CDR1 LGHDT, CDR2 YNNKEL (reference sequence). The chain's CDR3 is CASSHLGTGGTEAFF. The DNA for the CDR3 is TGTGCCAGCAGCCACTTAGGGACAGGGGGCACTGAAGCTTTCTTT.

J is TRBJ2-5 and V is TRBV2, with D possibly being TRBD1 (6 bases). The V gene's germline CDR1 is SNHLY and CDR2 FYNNEI. V was cut by 7 bases and J by 1 base, with 10 bases left in between. The CDR3 covers 13 residues. CDR3: CASNPGVQETQYF. CDR3 bases: TGTGCCAGCAACCCAGGGGTCCAAGAGACCCAGTACTTC.

This chain joins TRBV11-3 and TRBJ1-2, with 10 bases identical to TRBD1. V lost 5 bases and J lost 6; bases outside the gene matches: 6. The CDR3 length is 14 residues. The germline V gene has CDR1 SGHNT and CDR2 YENEEA. The CDR3 loop reads CASSTDRGQDGYTF. In nucleotides, the CDR3 is TGTGCCAGCAGCACCGACAGGGGGCAGGATGGCTACACCTTC.

The chain uses TRBV6-2 or TRBV6-3 and TRBJ1-1; D may be TRBD1 (6 bases). Germline V gene sequence: CDR1 MNHEY, CDR2 SVGEGT. Trimming removed 2 bases from V and 10 bases from J, with 14 bases in between. CDR3 length equals 13 residues. The CDR3 DNA sequence: TGTGCCAGCAGTTACCCGGCCGGGGGGGCAGCTTTCTTT. It encodes CASSYPAGGAAFF.

The chain has TRBV19 and TRBJ2-2; 12 nucleotides agree with TRBD2. Germline assignment: CDR1 LNHDA and CDR2 SQIVND (reference sequence). The CDR3 is made up of 17 amino acids. The trim removed 6 bases at V and 0 bases at J, leaving 5 bases unmatched. The DNA of the CDR3 is TGTGCCAGTAGCCGACTAGCGGGGGAACCGAACACCGGGGAGCTGTTTTTT. It translates to CASSRLAGEPNTGELFF.

The gene calls are TRBV7-2 and TRBJ2-2, with no clear D. CDR1 is SGHTA and CDR2 is FQGNSA in the germline V gene. With 11 bases removed from V and 4 bases from J, the gap between germline ends came to 17 bases. The CDR3 totals 14 residues. The CDR3 loop is CASSRLGSTGELFF. The DNA of the CDR3 is TGTGCCTCATCGAGGCTAGGTAGCACCGGGGAGCTGTTTTTT.

J is TRBJ2-2 and V is TRBV25-1, with a weak D call TRBD2 (6 bases). The germline gives CDR1 MGHDK, CDR2 SYGVNS. Trimming removed 2 bases at V and 4 bases at J, with 17 bases between. The CDR3 loop spans 17 amino acids. CDR3 residues: CASSELFPGAGTGELFF. The DNA of the CDR3 is TGTGCCAGCAGTGAACTGTTTCCGGGAGCAGGCACCGGGGAGCTGTTTTTT.

This chain links TRBV5-4 with TRBJ1-2, with D perhaps matching TRBD1 (5 bases). Germline CDR1 reads SGHNT; CDR2 reads YYREEE (reference sequence). Trimming pared 0 bases from V and 5 bases from J, leaving 17 bases between. The length of the CDR3 is 16 residues. The CDR3 reads CASSLGQHALAYGYTF. CDR3 coding DNA: TGTGCCAGCAGCTTGGGACAGCACGCTTTGGCGTATGGCTACACCTTC.

V and J are TRBV6-6 and TRBJ2-3, with D possibly TRBD2 on 6 matching bases. The CDR3 covers 16 residues. With 9 bases removed from V and 7 bases from J, the gap between germline ends came to 26 bases. Germline lookup yields CDR1 MNHNY and CDR2 SVGAGI (reference sequence). The CDR3 loop reads CASGPSGLSPSNTQYF. The CDR3 DNA is TGTGCCAGTGGTCCCTCGGGACTTTCCCCGTCAAATACGCAGTATTTT.

This clone was observed a few times. The rearrangement uses TRBV3-1 (or the pseudogene TRBV3-2) and TRBJ1-6; maybe TRBD1 (5 bases). From germline, CDR1 is LGHDT and CDR2 YNNKEL (reference sequence). The CDR3 consists of 14 residues. The germline V and J ends were trimmed by 4 bases and 8 bases, with 12 bases remaining between them. This CDR3 reads CASSLGTGDSPLHF. The CDR3 region has the DNA TGTGCCAGCAGCCTTGGGACGGGGGATTCACCCCTCCACTTT.

Only a few counts were recorded for this clone. The chain couples TRBV6-4 to TRBJ2-3, with D perhaps TRBD1 (5 bases). Germline V CDR1 and CDR2: MRHNA, SNTAGT. Trimming left V 5 bases short and J 3 bases short, with 15 bases between. The CDR3 has 15 residues. The CDR3 is CASSSSSGATDTQYF. The CDR3 nucleotides are TGTGCCAGCAGTTCCTCGTCTGGGGCGACAGATACGCAGTATTTT.